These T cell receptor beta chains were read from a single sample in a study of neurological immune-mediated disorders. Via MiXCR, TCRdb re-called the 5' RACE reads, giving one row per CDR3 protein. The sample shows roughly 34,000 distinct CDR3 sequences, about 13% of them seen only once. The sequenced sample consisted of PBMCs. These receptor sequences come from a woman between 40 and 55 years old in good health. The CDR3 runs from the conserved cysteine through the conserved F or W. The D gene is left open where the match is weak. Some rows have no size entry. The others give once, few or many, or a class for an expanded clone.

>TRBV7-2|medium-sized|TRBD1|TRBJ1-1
CASSLRGGTGNLNTEAFF
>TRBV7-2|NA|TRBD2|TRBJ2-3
CASSSRTSGRTDTQYF
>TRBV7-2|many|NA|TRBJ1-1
CASSLSGAGAEAFF
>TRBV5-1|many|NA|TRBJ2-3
CASSLADQGRNTQYF
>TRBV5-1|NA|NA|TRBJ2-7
CASSRGTYEQYF
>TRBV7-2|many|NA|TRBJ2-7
CASSPDRQYEQYF
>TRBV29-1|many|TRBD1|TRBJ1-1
CSAHTGGWFWFF
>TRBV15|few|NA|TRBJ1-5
CATSRDKGYNQPQHF
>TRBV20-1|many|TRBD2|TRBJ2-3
CSARPGATSGTSTDTQYF
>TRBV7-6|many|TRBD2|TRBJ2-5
CASSPRGGGPETQYF
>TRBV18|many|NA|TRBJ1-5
CASSPPGARQPQHF
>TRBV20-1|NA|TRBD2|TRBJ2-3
CSARAPGGGTDTQYF
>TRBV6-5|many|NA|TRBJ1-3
CASRLQSSGNTIYF
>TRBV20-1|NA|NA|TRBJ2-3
CSAACSGATDTQYF
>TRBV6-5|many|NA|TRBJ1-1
CASSYSVLGRDTEAFF
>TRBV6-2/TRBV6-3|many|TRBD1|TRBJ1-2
CASNLGTGETYGYTF
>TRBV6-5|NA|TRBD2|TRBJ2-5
CASSRLGTSRETQYF
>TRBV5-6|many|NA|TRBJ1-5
CASSPGPEDQPQHF
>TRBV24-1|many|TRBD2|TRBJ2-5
CATSDPPGGSETQYF
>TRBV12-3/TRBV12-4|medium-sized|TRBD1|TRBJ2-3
CASSLSGGSGDTQYF
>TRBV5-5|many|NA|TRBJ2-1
CASSLAEGSSYNEQFF
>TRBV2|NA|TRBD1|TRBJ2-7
CASRESQQGRQYF
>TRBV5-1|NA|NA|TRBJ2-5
CASSVNTAYQETQYF
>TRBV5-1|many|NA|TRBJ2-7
CASSLGAPGGWYEQYF
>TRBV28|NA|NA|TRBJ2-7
CASSLLGYEQYF
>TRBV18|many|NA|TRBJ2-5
CASSPGSDETQYF
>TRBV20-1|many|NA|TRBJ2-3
CSARRESDTQYF
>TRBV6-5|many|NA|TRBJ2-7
CASRFNHEQYF
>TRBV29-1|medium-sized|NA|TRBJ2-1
CSDARGQGYNEQFF
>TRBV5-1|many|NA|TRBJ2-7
CASSSHPGAGGGYEQYF
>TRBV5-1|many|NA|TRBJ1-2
CASHEGNYGYTF
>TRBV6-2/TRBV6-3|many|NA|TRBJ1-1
CASSQRTVMNTEAFF
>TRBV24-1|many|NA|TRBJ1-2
CATSDYRESEGYTF